This record looks at one T cell receptor (beta chain) sequence and its context. This sample was taken from a study of blood T cell repertoires in COVID-19. Across the study: T cells, B-cell-depleted T cells, or PBMCs supplied cDNA or gDNA.

As handled by the study authors: Cell counts per sample came from amplifying reference gene primers. The table came from immunoSEQ multiplex PCR; TCRdb's copy has only in-frame clones and leaves some out. The DNA was the basis for D and trimming; V, J and clone size are from that table. The sample has 15,000 to 25,000 clones, more than 75% seen once; the top ten hold around a third. V shed 8 bases and J shed 9 bases, with 17 bases lying between them. The CDR3 covers 14 residues. CDR1 is MDHEN and CDR2 is SYDVKM in the germline V gene. This sequence was found in a human donor with active COVID-19. The donor label of this sample is uncertain. The sequencing sample was made of peripheral blood. This rearrangement joins TRBV28 to TRBJ1-6, with D tentatively TRBD1 (5 bases). The CDR3 region is CASVQGLGASPLHF. The CDR3, as DNA: TGTGCCAGCGTTCAGGGCCTAGGCGCTTCACCCCTCCACTTT. The whole variable domain, remainder taken from reference TRBV28 and TRBJ1-6, is DVKVTQSSRYLVKRTGEKVFLECVQDMDHENMFWYRQDPGLGLRLIYFSYDVKMKEKGDIPEGYSVSREKKERFSLILESASTNQTSMYLCASVQGLGASPLHFGNGTRLTVT.